Shown below are 19 T cell receptor beta chains from a single sample sequenced in a study of blood T cell repertoires in COVID-19. Profiling relied on immunoSEQ multiplex PCR, and the TCRdb table lists in-frame clones only, not all of them. The sample holds about 160,000 clones; approximately 82% are singletons and the top ten take 7%. Sequences were obtained from peripheral blood. The origin of the receptors is a woman in her forties with COVID-19, enrolled during active disease.

This sequence joins TRBV15 and TRBJ2-7; a weak D match, TRBD2 (5 bases). CDR1 and CDR2 (germline): LNHNV, YYDKDF (reference sequence). The V end was cut by 3 bases, the J end by 4 bases, with 13 bases between. CDR3 length equals 14 residues. This CDR3 is CATSSRRQGYEQYF. The DNA for the CDR3 is TGTGCCACCAGCAGCAGGAGGCAAGGGTACGAGCAGTACTTC.

This clone was counted a few times. This chain joins TRBV28 and TRBJ1-5; 12 bases are shared with TRBD1. The V gene end was trimmed by 0 bases and the J gene end by 4 bases; junction bases not matched to a gene: 4. Germline assignment: CDR1 MDHEN and CDR2 SYDVKM. This CDR3 comprises 17 residues. CDR3 sequence (DNA): TGTGCCAGCAGTTTATGGGGACAGGGGGCTCAGAATCAGCCCCAGCATTTT. This codes for CASSLWGQGAQNQPQHF.

This clone has only one observation. The chain joins TRBV7-3 to TRBJ2-3, with D unresolved. The CDR3 runs to 12 residues. CDR1 is SGHTA and CDR2 is FQGTGA in the germline V gene. The V end lost 8 bases, the J end lost 3 bases, and 9 bases lay between the germline ends. CDR3 amino acids: CASAVRTDTQYF. CDR3 DNA: TGTGCCAGCGCCGTCAGGACAGATACGCAGTATTTT.

The V call is TRBV5-4, the J call TRBJ2-1, with 10 bases matching TRBD2. The CDR3 loop spans 16 amino acids. Germline-derived CDR1 and CDR2 are SGHNT and YYREEE (reference sequence). The J segment lost 9 bases and the V segment lost 0 bases, leaving 9 bases of the junction unmatched. CDR3 region: CASSLGFLAGAGEQFF. CDR3 bases: TGTGCCAGCAGCTTGGGCTTCCTAGCGGGAGCGGGTGAGCAGTTCTTC.

V and J are TRBV6-5 and TRBJ2-1; possibly TRBD2 for D (6 bases). The V end lost 6 bases, the J end lost 1 base, and 13 bases lay between the germline ends. Germline V gene data show CDR1 as MNHEY and CDR2 as SVGAGI. CDR3 length: 15 residues. The CDR3 reads CASSQTRKSYNEQFF. As DNA, the CDR3 is TGTGCCAGCAGCCAGACTAGGAAGTCCTACAATGAGCAGTTCTTC.

The chain employs TRBV13 and TRBJ2-6; 9 nucleotides align to TRBD1. Germline CDR1 is PRHDT and CDR2 is FYEKMQ (reference sequence). The junction had 14 bases not matched to a gene; V was cut back by 4 bases and J by 4 bases. The CDR3 extends over 19 amino acids. CDR3: CASSSGRDRAQGGANVLTF. The CDR3 DNA sequence: TGTGCCAGCAGCTCTGGGAGGGACAGGGCCCAGGGGGGGGCCAACGTCCTGACTTTC.

The V and J genes are TRBV2 and TRBJ2-2, with TRBD2 matching over 10 bases. There are 14 residues in the CDR3. Germline V CDR1 and CDR2: SNHLY, FYNNEI. V lost 8 bases to trimming and J lost 7 bases; unmatched junction nucleotides: 7. In DNA form, the CDR3 reads TGTGCCAGCCGAAGCGGGGGGGCGGTCGGGGAGCTGTTTTTT. This sequence encodes CASRSGGAVGELFF.

The chain employs TRBV19 and TRBJ1-4, with D tentatively TRBD1 (5 bases). The CDR3 loop spans 15 amino acids. The germline V and J ends were trimmed by 4 bases and 4 bases, with 13 bases remaining between them. Germline assignment: CDR1 LNHDA and CDR2 SQIVND (reference sequence). CDR3 residues: CASSTRQSDNEKLFF. In DNA form, the CDR3 reads TGTGCCAGTAGTACCCGACAGAGCGATAATGAAAAACTGTTTTTT.

The table lists this clone with a few counts. This chain connects TRBV12-5 to TRBJ2-3; D might be TRBD1 (5 bases). Between the trimmed V and J ends, which lost 0 bases and 8 bases, there was a span of 15 bases. The CDR3 spans 15 residues. Germline V gene data show CDR1 as LGHNT and CDR2 as FRNRAP. The CDR3 loop reads CASGLVGLSSRTQYF. The CDR3 DNA follows: TGTGCTAGTGGTTTGGTGGGGCTATCCAGTCGTACGCAGTATTTT.

The chain is built from TRBV2 and TRBJ2-4; a weak D match, TRBD2 (6 bases). The germline CDR1 and CDR2 sequences are SNHLY and FYNNEI. This CDR3 contains 17 residues. V was pared by 7 bases and J by 5 bases, with 24 bases between. The DNA for the CDR3 is TGTGCCAGCACGTACGGGAGACTGAGGGATCGAGAAAACATTCAGTACTTC. As protein: CASTYGRLRDRENIQYF.

This sequence joins TRBV28 and TRBJ2-1; 14 bases match TRBD2. The junction had 18 bases not matched to a gene; V was cut back by 5 bases and J by 9 bases. The germline gives CDR1 MDHEN, CDR2 SYDVKM. This CDR3 spans 19 amino acids. The CDR3, as DNA: TGTGCCAGCAGTCCCGGGACAACGGGACTAGCGGGGGTCATTGGTGAGCAGTTCTTC. It specifies CASSPGTTGLAGVIGEQFF.

The gene calls are TRBV6-5 and TRBJ1-1, with unresolved D. Between the trimmed V and J ends, which lost 7 bases and 1 base, there was a span of 16 bases. The germline V gene encodes CDR1 MNHEY and CDR2 SVGAGI. The CDR3 spans 15 residues. The CDR3 DNA reads as TGTGCCAGCAACGCCCTCACAGTACCGAACACTGAAGCTTTCTTT. This codes for CASNALTVPNTEAFF.

The gene calls are TRBV7-3 and TRBJ2-2; D uncertain. The germline V gene has CDR1 SGHTA and CDR2 FQGTGA. This CDR3 is built from 12 residues. Trimming removed 3 bases from V and 4 bases from J, with 3 bases in between. This chain's CDR3 is CASSFVTGELFF. The CDR3 DNA reads as TGTGCCAGCAGCTTCGTCACCGGGGAGCTGTTTTTT.

The rearrangement joins TRBV3-1 (or the pseudogene TRBV3-2) to TRBJ2-1; TRBD2 aligns across 7 bases. V lost 0 bases, J lost 5 bases, and 7 bases stayed unmatched. Germline assignment: CDR1 LGHDT and CDR2 YNNKEL (reference sequence). The CDR3 consists of 16 residues. DNA of the CDR3: TGTGCCAGCAGCCAAGATTTCGCTAGCGGCCACAATGAGCAGTTCTTC. Protein product: CASSQDFASGHNEQFF.

This chain connects TRBV5-1 to TRBJ2-4; 10 bases are shared with TRBD1. The CDR3 is made up of 17 amino acids. The ends lost 2 bases at V and 6 bases at J; junction bases unmatched: 11. In germline, CDR1 is SGHRS, CDR2 YFSETQ. CDR3 coding DNA: TGCGCCAGCAGCTTAAATCCGGGACAGGGGTACCTAAACATTCAGTACTTC. Protein product: CASSLNPGQGYLNIQYF.

The J gene is TRBJ2-5, the V gene TRBV5-1, with D perhaps TRBD1 (6 bases). Trimming pared 2 bases from V and 0 bases from J, leaving 8 bases between. The CDR3 is 14 residues long. Germline assignment: CDR1 SGHRS and CDR2 YFSETQ. This chain's CDR3 is CASSLGGNQETQYF. The CDR3 DNA reads TGCGCCAGCAGCTTAGGGGGTAACCAAGAGACCCAGTACTTC.

This rearrangement joins TRBV5-1 to TRBJ2-3; tentatively, D is TRBD2 (6 bases). Germline V CDR1 and CDR2: SGHRS, YFSETQ. This CDR3 has 14 residues. With 3 bases removed from V and 0 bases from J, the gap between germline ends came to 8 bases. DNA of the CDR3: TGCGCCAGCAGCTCGGGAGAAAGCACAGATACGCAGTATTTT. This gives the protein CASSSGESTDTQYF.

For the CDR3, the DNA is TGTGCCAGCATCAGGGTGAACACTGAAGCTTTCTTT. This gives the protein CASIRVNTEAFF. The chain links TRBV6-5 to TRBJ1-1; D might be TRBD1 (5 bases). The CDR3 spans 12 residues. V gave up 7 bases and J gave up 0 bases, with 6 bases separating them. The V gene's germline CDR1 is MNHEY and CDR2 SVGAGI.

The chain links TRBV4-1 to TRBJ1-4; D is undetermined. Trimming removed 0 bases from V and 7 bases from J, with 9 bases in between. Germline V gene lookup returns CDR1 MGHRA and CDR2 YSYEKL. This CDR3 contains 14 residues. This CDR3 reads CASSQDAYSEKLFF. CDR3 nucleotide sequence: TGCGCCAGCAGCCAAGATGCTTACAGTGAAAAACTGTTTTTT.